Below, 25 T cell receptor beta chains from the same sample are listed, as sequenced in a study of T cell changes during pregnancy in multiple sclerosis. Profiled with immunoSEQ multiplex PCR; TCRdb holds only in-frame clones, not every one. The table records around 30,000 clones, more than 80% of them present only once. This specimen was CD8+ T cells from peripheral blood mononuclear cells, taken before pregnancy. The receptors stem from a female donor with multiple sclerosis, enrolled in a pregnancy study.

The chain is built from TRBV19 and TRBJ1-2; D remains unclear. The V end lost 3 bases, the J end lost 3 bases, and 11 bases lay between the germline ends. The CDR3 length is 14 residues. Germline loops: CDR1 LNHDA, CDR2 SQIVND (reference sequence). The CDR3 nucleotides read TGTGCCAGTAGTATTACACAGTTGGACTATGGCTACACCTTC. This codes for CASSITQLDYGYTF.

This sequence joins TRBV27 and TRBJ1-4, with 7 bases identical to TRBD1. The CDR3 length is 19 residues. J lost 7 bases, V lost 5 bases, and 22 bases had no gene match. CDR1 MNHEY and CDR2 SMNVEV come from the germline V gene (reference sequence). The CDR3 reads CASSLFNTRKRQGVEKLFF. DNA of the CDR3: TGTGCCAGCAGTCTATTTAATACACGCAAACGACAGGGCGTTGAAAAACTGTTTTTT. Full variable domain (rest looked up from reference TRBV27 and TRBJ1-4): EAQVTQNPRYLITVTGKKLTVTCSQNMNHEYMSWYRQDPGLGLRQIYYSMNVEVTDKGDVPEGYKVSRKEKRNFPLILESPSPNQTSLYFCASSLFNTRKRQGVEKLFFGSGTQLSVL.

V usage is TRBV27 and J usage is TRBJ2-3; D not certain. Germline-derived CDR1 and CDR2 are MNHEY and SMNVEV (reference sequence). The V end lost 8 bases, the J end lost 0 bases, and 6 bases lay between the germline ends. The CDR3 is made up of 12 amino acids. Here the CDR3 reads CASGLSTDTQYF. The DNA of the CDR3 is TGTGCCAGCGGGCTTAGCACAGATACGCAGTATTTT.

V is TRBV13 and J is TRBJ2-1, with TRBD1 matching over 11 bases. The CDR3 is 17 amino acids. Trimming removed 6 bases from V and 2 bases from J; junction bases left unmatched: 9. Germline V gene data show CDR1 as PRHDT and CDR2 as FYEKMQ (reference sequence). The CDR3 bases are TGTGCCAGCAGGCAAACCGAGGGACAGGGGGCCTACAATGAGCAGTTCTTC. Its translation: CASRQTEGQGAYNEQFF. The whole variable domain, filled in from reference TRBV13 and TRBJ2-1, reads AAGVIQSPRHLIKEKRETATLKCYPIPRHDTVYWYQQGPGQDPQFLISFYEKMQSDKGSIPDRFSAQQFSDYHSELNMSSLELGDSALYFCASRQTEGQGAYNEQFFGPGTRLTVL.

This clone has only one observation. This chain joins TRBV4-3 and TRBJ1-1; TRBD1 might be the D (5 bases). The V and J ends lost 4 bases and 1 base respectively, with 7 bases between them. The CDR3 has 13 amino acids. In germline, CDR1 is LGHNA, CDR2 YSLEER. CDR3 DNA: TGCGCCAGCAGCCCCGGACAGAACACTGAAGCTTTCTTT. Protein sequence: CASSPGQNTEAFF.

The genes are TRBV7-6 and TRBJ2-2, with 11 bases identical to TRBD1. The CDR3 has 16 amino acids. Germline V gives CDR1 SGHVS, CDR2 FNYEAQ. V was pared by 2 bases and J by 2 bases, with 1 base of the junction left unmatched. CDR3: CASSLRTGGNTGELFF. CDR3 coding DNA: TGTGCCAGCAGCTTAAGGACAGGGGGCAACACCGGGGAGCTGTTTTTT.

V and J are TRBV9 and TRBJ2-1; D is possibly TRBD2 (5 bases). Germline CDR1 and CDR2: SGDLS and YYNGEE. The CDR3 runs to 14 residues. Between the trimmed V and J ends, which lost 2 bases and 5 bases, there was a span of 11 bases. CDR3 nucleotides: TGTGCCAGCAGCGTCAGGACGGGGAACAATGAGCAGTTCTTC. This gives the protein CASSVRTGNNEQFF.

J is TRBJ1-1 and V is TRBV20-1; D gene unclear. The CDR3 has 11 amino acids. Germline V gives CDR1 DFQATT, CDR2 SNEGSKA (reference sequence). Trimming removed 5 bases at V and 5 bases at J, with 9 bases between. The CDR3 DNA is TGCAGTGCTGAGCCCGGTACTGAAGCTTTCTTT. Its protein is CSAEPGTEAFF.

The chain uses TRBV7-2 and TRBJ1-5; the D gene is possibly TRBD1 (5 bases). Germline loops: CDR1 SGHTA, CDR2 FQGNSA. The CDR3 has 16 amino acids. The V gene lost 5 bases and the J gene lost 3 bases, with 17 bases spanning the gap. CDR3 region: CASSPIRQGNNQPQHF. The DNA for the CDR3 is TGTGCCAGCAGCCCGATTCGGCAGGGCAACAATCAGCCCCAGCATTTT.

Here the CDR3 reads CASSPGGPSYNEQFF. CDR3 DNA sequence: TGTGCCAGCAGTCCGGGAGGGCCATCCTACAATGAGCAGTTCTTC. The chain employs TRBV6-5 and TRBJ2-1; 8 bases line up with TRBD2. The germline gives CDR1 MNHEY, CDR2 SVGAGI. J lost 1 base, V lost 5 bases, and 4 bases had no gene match. The CDR3 is 15 residues long.

This clone has only one observation. This chain links TRBV7-3 with TRBJ1-1; D uncertain. Germline values: CDR1 SGHTA, CDR2 FQGTGA. The ends were cut back, 3 bases at V and 1 base at J, with 6 bases in the middle. The CDR3 contains 13 residues. The CDR3 DNA sequence: TGTGCCAGCAGCTTCGGGAAGAACACTGAAGCTTTCTTT. Translation gives CASSFGKNTEAFF.

The chain joins TRBV5-8 to TRBJ2-6; D possibly corresponds to TRBD1 (5 bases). V was trimmed by 10 bases and J by 0 bases, leaving 17 bases between them. This CDR3 comprises 16 residues. Looked up from germline, CDR1 is SGHTS and CDR2 is YDEGEE. This chain's CDR3 is CAVRGSTSSGANVLTF. In DNA form, the CDR3 reads TGTGCCGTAAGGGGCAGCACCAGCTCTGGGGCCAACGTCCTGACTTTC.

The table lists this clone with a count of one. V is TRBV7-3 and J is TRBJ1-2; 7 bases match TRBD1. From germline, CDR1 is SGHTA and CDR2 FQGTGA. V lost 5 bases, J lost 8 bases, and 11 bases stayed unmatched. The CDR3 runs to 14 residues. The CDR3 is CASSKTGQIGGYTF. CDR3 sequence (DNA): TGTGCCAGCAGCAAGACAGGGCAGATTGGGGGCTACACCTTC.

The chain joins TRBV27 to TRBJ1-2, with TRBD1 matching over 8 bases. J was trimmed by 7 bases and V by 3 bases; bases with no gene match: 10. Germline CDR1 MNHEY, CDR2 SMNVEV (reference sequence). The CDR3 runs to 15 residues. CDR3 sequence: CASSFGVTGVSGYTF. The CDR3, as DNA: TGTGCCAGCAGTTTTGGAGTGACAGGGGTCAGTGGCTACACCTTC.

The V and J genes are TRBV5-5 and TRBJ2-7; possible D gene TRBD1, 6 bases. Trimming took 3 bases from V and 6 from J, leaving 19 bases between them. This CDR3 spans 15 amino acids. The germline V gene has CDR1 SGHKS and CDR2 YYEKEE (reference sequence). As DNA, the CDR3 is TGTGCCAGCAGCTGGCTGGACAGCTCCCTGTCCGAGCAGTACTTC. Amino acids: CASSWLDSSLSEQYF.

Here the CDR3 DNA reads TGTGCCAGCAGTGAAGACGAGTACGAGCAGTACTTC. It specifies CASSEDEYEQYF. The rearrangement uses TRBV6-1 and TRBJ2-7; D not certain. V lost 1 base, J lost 4 bases, and 5 bases lay in between. The CDR3 extends over 12 amino acids. Germline values: CDR1 MNHNS, CDR2 SASEGT.

The chain carries TRBV9 and TRBJ2-7, with 10 bases lining up with TRBD2. Germline CDR1 and CDR2: SGDLS and YYNGEE. J was trimmed by 10 bases and V by 4 bases; bases with no gene match: 23. The CDR3 runs 18 residues. The CDR3 spells CASSPEGLAKGARVEQYF. The CDR3 coding sequence is TGTGCCAGCAGCCCAGAGGGACTAGCGAAGGGGGCAAGGGTCGAACAGTACTTC.

V is TRBV4-1 and J is TRBJ2-7; 7 nucleotides match TRBD2. CDR3 length: 13 residues. The germline V gene encodes CDR1 MGHRA and CDR2 YSYEKL. Losses at the gene ends were 4 bases for V and 6 bases for J; bases not matched to a gene: 6. In nucleotides, the CDR3 is TGCGCCAGCAGCCCGGGGGGTAGGGTCGAGCAGTACTTC. It translates to CASSPGGRVEQYF.

This clone appeared a few times. The chain is built from TRBV5-1 and TRBJ1-1; 8 nucleotides align to TRBD1. This CDR3 contains 15 residues. Germline V gives CDR1 SGHRS, CDR2 YFSETQ. V lost 1 base to trimming and J lost 6 bases; unmatched junction nucleotides: 8. In DNA form, the CDR3 reads TGCGCCAGCAGCTTGCGCCTTACCAGGGGGCCTGAAGCTTTCTTT. Encoded protein: CASSLRLTRGPEAFF.

J is TRBJ2-5 and V is TRBV9; weak D call: TRBD2 (5 bases). Per germline, CDR1 SGDLS and CDR2 YYNGEE. Trimming removed 0 bases from V and 4 bases from J, with 10 bases in between. This CDR3 comprises 14 residues. CDR3 protein: CASSVGGRRETQYF. The CDR3 DNA reads TGTGCCAGCAGCGTAGGAGGGCGGCGAGAGACCCAGTACTTC.

The V and J genes are TRBV19 and TRBJ2-7, with D maybe TRBD1 (6 bases). Per the germline V gene, CDR1 is LNHDA and CDR2 is SQIVND (reference sequence). The CDR3 has 14 residues. V lost 0 bases, J lost 1 base, and 7 bases lay in between. The CDR3 spells CASSIDTGSYEQYF. The CDR3 coding sequence is TGTGCCAGTAGTATAGATACAGGGTCCTACGAGCAGTACTTC.

V and J are TRBV27 and TRBJ1-1, with D tentatively TRBD1 (6 bases). Germline V gene data show CDR1 as MNHEY and CDR2 as SMNVEV (reference sequence). The CDR3 sequence is 14 residues long. V was shortened by 5 bases and J by 3 bases, with 13 bases between the two germline ends. The CDR3 protein is CASSRSTGYTEAFF. The CDR3 nucleotides are TGTGCCAGCAGTAGGTCGACAGGTTACACTGAAGCTTTCTTT.

The J gene is TRBJ1-2, the V gene TRBV4-3; D is unresolved. The ends were cut back, 0 bases at V and 0 bases at J, with 8 bases in the middle. From germline, CDR1 is LGHNA and CDR2 YSLEER. The CDR3 covers 15 residues. CDR3 in amino acids: CASSQEEGSNYGYTF. The CDR3 nucleotides are TGCGCCAGCAGCCAAGAAGAGGGTTCTAACTATGGCTACACCTTC.

The chain joins TRBV14 to TRBJ1-2, with D hard to call. Germline V CDR1 and CDR2: SGHDN, FVKESK. V was clipped by 4 bases and J by 4 bases, with 10 bases between them. The CDR3 contains 13 residues. The CDR3 loop is CASSPLLTYGYTF. In nucleotides, the CDR3 is TGTGCCAGCAGCCCGCTACTTACCTATGGCTACACCTTC.

The V gene is TRBV27, the J gene TRBJ1-1; D gene uncertain. From germline, CDR1 is MNHEY and CDR2 SMNVEV (reference sequence). This CDR3 comprises 15 residues. V was pared by 1 base and J by 1 base, with 10 bases between. The DNA of the CDR3 is TGTGCCAGCAGTTTATTTTTTCCGTCGAACACTGAAGCTTTCTTT. Residues: CASSLFFPSNTEAFF.